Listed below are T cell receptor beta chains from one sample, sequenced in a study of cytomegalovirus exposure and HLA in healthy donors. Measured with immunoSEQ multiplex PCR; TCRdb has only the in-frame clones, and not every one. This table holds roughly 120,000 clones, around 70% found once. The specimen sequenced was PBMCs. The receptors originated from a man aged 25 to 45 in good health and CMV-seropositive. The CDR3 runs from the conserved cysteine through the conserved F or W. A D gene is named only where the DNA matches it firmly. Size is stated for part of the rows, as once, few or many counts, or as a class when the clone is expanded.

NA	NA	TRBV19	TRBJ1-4	CASSVGQPPTNEKLFF	TGTGCCAGTAGTGTAGGACAGCCCCCAACTAATGAAAAACTGTTTTTT
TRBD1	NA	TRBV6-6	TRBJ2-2	CASSLGTEATGELFF	TGTGCCAGCAGTCTGGGGACAGAAGCTACCGGGGAGCTGTTTTTT
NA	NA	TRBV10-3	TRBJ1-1	CAISLLEGLNTEAFF	TGTGCCATCAGTTTACTCGAGGGATTGAACACTGAAGCTTTCTTT
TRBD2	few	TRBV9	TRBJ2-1	CASSPRTSGRWGEQFF	TGTGCCAGCAGCCCTCGGACTAGCGGGAGGTGGGGTGAGCAGTTCTTC
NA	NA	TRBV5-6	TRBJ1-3	CASSLGFGTGAGNTIYF	TGTGCCAGCAGCTTGGGTTTCGGAACAGGCGCTGGAAACACCATATATTTT
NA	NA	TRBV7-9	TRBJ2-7	CASSGAGERSYEQYF	TGTGCCAGCAGCGGAGCAGGGGAAAGATCCTACGAGCAGTACTTC
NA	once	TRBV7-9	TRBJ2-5	CASSFSRGAETQYF	TGTGCCAGCAGCTTTAGTCGGGGGGCAGAGACCCAGTACTTC
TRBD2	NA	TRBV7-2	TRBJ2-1	CASSGGLAGNEQFF	TGTGCCAGCTCAGGCGGACTAGCGGGCAATGAGCAGTTCTTC
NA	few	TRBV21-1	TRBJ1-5	CASSKGRDSNQPQHF	TGTGCCAGCAGCAAAGGCCGGGATAGCAATCAGCCCCAGCATTTT
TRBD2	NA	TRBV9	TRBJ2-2	CASSPRTSGGADETGELFF	TGTGCCAGCAGCCCCCGGACTAGCGGGGGGGCCGATGAGACCGGGGAGCTGTTTTTT
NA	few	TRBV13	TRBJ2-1	CASSPRLGSYNEQFF	TGTGCCAGCAGCCCCCGACTAGGGTCCTACAATGAGCAGTTCTTC
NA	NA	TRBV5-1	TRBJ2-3	CASSLVRGGWVTDTQYF	TGCGCCAGCAGCTTGGTTAGGGGGGGCTGGGTTACAGATACGCAGTATTTT
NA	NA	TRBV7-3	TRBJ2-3	CASSPDYSPDTQYF	TGTGCCAGCAGCCCCGACTATTCTCCAGATACGCAGTATTTT
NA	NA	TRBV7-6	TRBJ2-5	CASSLAESLQETQYF	TGTGCCAGCAGCTTGGCAGAATCCCTCCAAGAGACCCAGTACTTC
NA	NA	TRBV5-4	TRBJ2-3	CASSMGTPDTQYF	TGTGCCAGCAGCATGGGTACTCCAGATACGCAGTATTTT